These 10 T cell receptor beta chains were all obtained from the same sample, sequenced in a study of cytomegalovirus exposure and HLA in healthy donors. The primer mix had 60 Vbeta and 13 Jbeta primers. The repertoire was sequenced with immunoSEQ multiplex PCR; TCRdb's copy has only in-frame clones and lacks some. Seen here are around 67,000 clones, about 80% observed once, and the top ten hold 6.5% to 8.5%. The specimen sequenced was PBMCs. The receptors originated from a young man in good health and CMV-seropositive.

This chain connects TRBV7-8 to TRBJ2-5, with 8 nucleotides matching TRBD1. Trimming at V came to 1 base and at J to 5 bases, leaving 6 bases not matched to a gene. Per the germline V gene, CDR1 is SGHVS and CDR2 is FQNEAQ. The CDR3 is made up of 15 amino acids. CDR3 in amino acids: CASSLGQGAGETQYF. CDR3 sequence (DNA): TGTGCCAGCAGCTTAGGGCAGGGGGCGGGGGAGACCCAGTACTTC.

This chain links TRBV18 with TRBJ2-5; D perhaps matches TRBD1 (5 bases). The length of the CDR3 is 14 residues. Per germline, CDR1 KGHSH and CDR2 LQKENI. Trimming left V 8 bases short and J 2 bases short, with 15 bases between. The CDR3 loop reads CASKDRVTQETQYF. In nucleotides, the CDR3 is TGTGCCAGCAAAGACAGAGTTACTCAAGAGACCCAGTACTTC.

The V call is TRBV30, the J call TRBJ2-1; 8 bases are a match to TRBD2. The CDR3 is 15 amino acids. V lost 5 bases to trimming and J lost 4 bases; unmatched junction nucleotides: 10. In germline, CDR1 is GTSNPN, CDR2 SVGIG (reference sequence). In nucleotides, the CDR3 is TGTGCCTGGTATTCAGGCGGGAGGCGGTACAATGAGCAGTTCTTC. It encodes CAWYSGGRRYNEQFF. The full variable domain, in which reference TRBV30 and TRBJ2-1 provide the parts outside the CDR3, is SQTIHQWPATLVQPVGSPLSLECTVEGTSNPNLYWYRQAAGRGLQLLFYSVGIGQISSEVPQNLSASRPQDRQFILSSKKLLLSDSGFYLCAWYSGGRRYNEQFFGPGTRLTVL.

This chain uses TRBV9 with TRBJ2-5; D not certain. Trimming pared 0 bases from V and 4 bases from J, leaving 7 bases between. The CDR3 covers 13 residues. CDR1 SGDLS and CDR2 YYNGEE come from the germline V gene. The DNA for the CDR3 is TGTGCCAGCAGCGTAGACAGCTCAGAGACCCAGTACTTC. This gives the protein CASSVDSSETQYF. Based on the CDR3 plus reference TRBV9 and TRBJ2-5, the full variable domain is DSGVTQTPKHLITATGQRVTLRCSPRSGDLSVYWYQQSLDQGLQFLIQYYNGEERAKGNILERFSAQQFPDLHSELNLSSLELGDSALYFCASSVDSSETQYFGPGTRLLVL.

The gene calls are TRBV30 and TRBJ2-3; 11 nucleotides align to TRBD2. Trimming removed 5 bases from V and 6 bases from J; junction bases left unmatched: 7. The length of the CDR3 is 14 residues. CDR1 is GTSNPN, CDR2 SVGIG, per germline (reference sequence). CDR3 bases: TGTGCCTGGGTTAGCGGGAGGGTACCCGATACGCAGTATTTT. Translated: CAWVSGRVPDTQYF.

By its share, this clone is medium-sized (0.01 to 0.1%). This chain connects TRBV11-2 to TRBJ1-1; TRBD1 might be the D (5 bases). Germline lookup yields CDR1 SGHAT and CDR2 FQNNGV. V shed 5 bases and J shed 0 bases, with 7 bases lying between them. This CDR3 comprises 13 residues. The DNA for the CDR3 is TGTGCCAGCAGCGCGACAGTGAACACTGAAGCTTTCTTT. Translating gives CASSATVNTEAFF.

Written as DNA, the CDR3 is TGTGCCAGCAGCCCACCCTCGAGAAGGGATCAGGGGATCTACGAGCAGTACTTC. It encodes CASSPPSRRDQGIYEQYF. This rearrangement joins TRBV7-9 to TRBJ2-7; a possible D gene is TRBD1 (6 bases). CDR1 and CDR2 (germline): SEHNR, FQNEAQ (reference sequence). V shed 5 bases and J shed 3 bases, with 26 bases lying between them. The CDR3 is 18 residues long.

The V and J genes are TRBV6-5 and TRBJ2-6; a possible D gene is TRBD2 (6 bases). From germline, CDR1 is MNHEY and CDR2 SVGAGI. The CDR3 has 15 residues. V shed 4 bases and J shed 0 bases, with 7 bases lying between them. CDR3 bases: TGTGCCAGCAGTTTCGGGGGCTCTGGGGCCAACGTCCTGACTTTC. Translated: CASSFGGSGANVLTF.

J is TRBJ2-1 and V is TRBV6-1; 8 bases align to TRBD1. CDR3 length: 11 residues. V shed 4 bases, J shed 14 bases, and the junction held 4 bases outside the gene matches. Germline-derived CDR1 and CDR2 are MNHNS and SASEGT. The CDR3 sequence is CASSADRAEFF. The CDR3 coding sequence is TGTGCCAGCAGTGCGGACAGGGCGGAGTTCTTC.

The chain has TRBV6-5 and TRBJ1-3; the match to TRBD1 covers 8 bases. CDR3 length equals 14 residues. Germline loops: CDR1 MNHEY, CDR2 SVGAGI. V lost 0 bases to trimming and J lost 7 bases; unmatched junction nucleotides: 2. The CDR3 region has the DNA TGTGCCAGCAGTTACTCGCCAGGGGGCAACACCATATATTTT. Encoded protein: CASSYSPGGNTIYF.